This TCR beta chain originates from a study of blood T cell repertoires in COVID-19. In the study overall: Sample material is recorded as cDNA or gDNA derived from T cells, B-cell-depleted T cells, or PBMCs.

Measured with immunoSEQ multiplex PCR; TCRdb has only the in-frame clones, and not every one. The table shows under 130,000 clones, with around 90% occurring only once. The V and J ends lost 2 bases and 0 bases respectively, with 11 bases between them. The germline CDR1 and CDR2 sequences are MNHEY and SVGAGI. The CDR3 runs 16 residues. The receptor comes from a man aged 45 to 65 in a cohort sampled during active COVID-19. The genes are TRBV6-5 and TRBJ1-3; D not resolved. The sample was peripheral blood. CDR3 nucleotide sequence: TGTGCCAGCAGTTACCGGACTCCTACCTCTGGAAACACCATATATTTT. Translated, it gives CASSYRTPTSGNTIYF.